The 25 T cell receptor beta chains reported below all come from one sample, sequenced in a study of PD-1 blockade in mismatch repair-deficient tumors. Using immunoSEQ multiplex PCR, the repertoire was profiled, and TCRdb retains in-frame clones only, with some absent. The sample holds tens of thousands of clones; around four fifths are singletons and the top ten take about 3.1%. The sample consisted of peripheral blood, taken 4 weeks after starting pembrolizumab. Every receptor here comes from an adult with mismatch repair-deficient cancer.

This rearrangement joins TRBV5-4 to TRBJ2-1; D not resolved. V lost 4 bases, J lost 0 bases, and 14 bases lay in between. CDR1 and CDR2 from the germline V gene are SGHNT and YYREEE (reference sequence). The CDR3 sequence is 16 residues long. The CDR3: CASSLDPQSSYNEQFF. In DNA, the CDR3 is TGTGCCAGCAGCCTGGACCCGCAGAGCTCCTACAATGAGCAGTTCTTC.

Here the CDR3 reads CASSLKFSSSTDTQYF. In nucleotides, the CDR3 is TGTGCCAGCAGCTTGAAATTTAGCAGTAGCACAGATACGCAGTATTTT. The chain recombines TRBV5-4 with TRBJ2-3; no reliable D call. V lost 1 base and J lost 0, with 12 bases in between. Germline V lookup: CDR1 SGHNT, CDR2 YYREEE (reference sequence). This CDR3 has 16 residues.

V and J are TRBV6-5 and TRBJ2-1; D might be TRBD1 (5 bases). The germline V and J ends were trimmed by 2 bases and 3 bases, with 14 bases remaining between them. Germline CDR1 MNHEY, CDR2 SVGAGI. The CDR3 totals 16 residues. CDR3 protein: CASSYGAETYYNEQFF. The DNA of the CDR3 is TGTGCCAGCAGTTACGGGGCGGAGACGTACTACAATGAGCAGTTCTTC.

The CDR3 loop reads CASRSLARSYNEQFF. In DNA form, the CDR3 reads TGTGCCAGCCGAAGCCTAGCGCGCTCCTACAATGAGCAGTTCTTC. The chain joins TRBV27 to TRBJ2-1; TRBD2 might be the D (6 bases). This CDR3 has 15 amino acids. Germline V gives CDR1 MNHEY, CDR2 SMNVEV (reference sequence). V was clipped by 8 bases and J by 0 bases, with 14 bases between them.

This chain links TRBV7-9 with TRBJ2-5; a possible D gene is TRBD2 (7 bases). V dropped 1 base and J dropped 2 bases, with 11 bases sitting between them. This CDR3 is built from 15 residues. Germline CDR1 is SEHNR and CDR2 is FQNEAQ (reference sequence). Written as DNA, the CDR3 is TGTGCCAGCAGCTTAGTAGGGGGGGAACAAGAGACCCAGTACTTC. Translation: CASSLVGGEQETQYF.

This clone was counted between two and nine times. The gene calls are TRBV7-2 and TRBJ1-2, with a weak D call TRBD1 (5 bases). Deletions cut 4 bases from V and 3 bases from J, with 15 bases between. The CDR3 is 15 residues long. Germline-derived CDR1 and CDR2 are SGHTA and FQGNSA. The CDR3 is CASSSTGLSDYGYTF. In DNA, the CDR3 is TGTGCCAGCAGCTCAACAGGACTTAGTGACTATGGCTACACCTTC.

V and J are TRBV6-5 and TRBJ1-5; a possible D gene is TRBD1 (5 bases). Trimming removed 7 bases from V and 1 base from J, with 14 bases in between. The CDR3 consists of 15 residues. Germline CDR1 and CDR2: MNHEY and SVGAGI. The CDR3 region is CASKAGTQSNQPQHF. CDR3 DNA sequence: TGTGCCAGCAAAGCCGGGACTCAAAGCAATCAGCCCCAGCATTTT.

The count of this clone is one. The rearrangement uses TRBV7-8 and TRBJ1-1; a weak D match, TRBD1 (5 bases). This CDR3 has 15 residues. V was pared by 5 bases and J by 1 base, with 14 bases between. Germline V gene data show CDR1 as SGHVS and CDR2 as FQNEAQ. CDR3 protein: CASSADSAGNTEAFF. The DNA for the CDR3 is TGTGCCAGCAGCGCCGACAGTGCGGGGAACACTGAAGCTTTCTTT.

This clone has a single count. This chain joins TRBV2 and TRBJ1-4, with 10 bases that match TRBD1. CDR3 length equals 15 residues. The V gene end was trimmed by 6 bases and the J gene end by 6 bases; junction bases not matched to a gene: 7. Germline CDR1 reads SNHLY; CDR2 reads FYNNEI. This CDR3 reads CASSPDRGRYEKLFF. The CDR3 DNA reads TGTGCCAGCAGCCCGGACAGGGGGAGGTATGAAAAACTGTTTTTT.

The gene calls are TRBV7-2 and TRBJ2-5, with 7 bases lining up with TRBD2. V was clipped by 5 bases and J by 5 bases; unmatched bases: 2. This CDR3 is built from 12 residues. Germline CDR1 is SGHTA and CDR2 is FQGNSA. CDR3 bases: TGTGCCAGCAGCCGGGAGGCGGAGACCCAGTACTTC. Residues: CASSREAETQYF.

The gene calls are TRBV11-2 and TRBJ2-7, with 9 bases aligning to TRBD2. There are 15 residues in the CDR3. The V gene's germline CDR1 is SGHAT and CDR2 FQNNGV. V shed 4 bases, J shed 2 bases, and the junction held 6 bases outside the gene matches. The CDR3 nucleotides read TGTGCCAGCAGCTCCCTTAGCGGGAGACCCTACGAGCAGTACTTC. Translating gives CASSSLSGRPYEQYF.

To note about this clone: The same CDR3 is also encoded by other DNA sequences in this sample. This sequence joins TRBV7-2 and TRBJ2-1, with a tentative D call TRBD1 (5 bases). V was cut by 2 bases and J by 7 bases, with 9 bases left in between. Germline V gene data show CDR1 as SGHTA and CDR2 as FQGNSA. The CDR3 contains 13 residues. The DNA of the CDR3 is TGTGCCAGCAGCTTAAGGGGTGGAAATGAGCAGTTCTTC. This sequence encodes CASSLRGGNEQFF.

The V gene is TRBV2, the J gene TRBJ1-4, with D uncertain. Germline CDR1 SNHLY, CDR2 FYNNEI. V gave up 6 bases and J gave up 9 bases, with 26 bases separating them. The CDR3 loop spans 17 amino acids. For the CDR3, the DNA is TGTGCCAGCAGGAAGATTTTTGCGGCCCCCCATGGGCAAAAACTGTTTTTT. Protein sequence: CASRKIFAAPHGQKLFF.

In its sample, this clone was seen once. The rearrangement uses TRBV19 and TRBJ1-1, with D possibly being TRBD1 (6 bases). Trimming removed 6 bases from V and 5 bases from J, with 22 bases in between. Germline V gives CDR1 LNHDA, CDR2 SQIVND (reference sequence). The CDR3 runs to 16 residues. The CDR3 DNA is TGTGCCAGTAGGCAGGGGTCTTCCCGACAAAGTACTGAAGCTTTCTTT. It translates to CASRQGSSRQSTEAFF.

Written as DNA, the CDR3 is TGTGCCAGCAGCTTGTTTTCCCTCGGACAGGGGGCGGATGAGCAGTACTTC. Its translation: CASSLFSLGQGADEQYF. V is TRBV11-2 and J is TRBJ2-7, with TRBD1 matching 11 bases. Germline V CDR1 and CDR2: SGHAT, FQNNGV. The CDR3 extends over 17 amino acids. V lost 3 bases, J lost 7 bases, and 14 bases stayed unmatched.

V usage is TRBV5-6 and J usage is TRBJ2-3; D is undetermined. This CDR3 comprises 16 residues. V gave up 3 bases and J gave up 2 bases, with 16 bases separating them. From germline, CDR1 is SGHDT and CDR2 YYEEEE. This CDR3 is CASSSPWVGDTDTQYF. In nucleotides, the CDR3 is TGTGCCAGCAGCTCCCCGTGGGTCGGTGACACAGATACGCAGTATTTT. Full variable domain (missing parts from reference TRBV5-6 and TRBJ2-3): DAGVTQSPTHLIKTRGQQVTLRCSPKSGHDTVSWYQQALGQGPQFIFQYYEEEERQRGNFPDRFSGHQFPNYSSELNVNALLLGDSALYLCASSSPWVGDTDTQYFGPGTRLTVL.

This chain connects TRBV5-6 to TRBJ1-2; D remains ambiguous. Germline CDR1 and CDR2: SGHDT and YYEEEE. The CDR3 covers 13 residues. V shed 6 bases and J shed 4 bases, with 13 bases lying between them. CDR3 region: CASTLDGPYGYTF. Here the CDR3 DNA reads TGTGCCAGCACCCTGGACGGCCCCTATGGCTACACCTTC.

The V and J genes are TRBV7-9 and TRBJ2-1; 9 nucleotides align to TRBD2. From germline, CDR1 is SEHNR and CDR2 FQNEAQ (reference sequence). Trimming cost V 7 bases and J 5 bases; bases outside gene matches: 9. This CDR3 has 15 residues. The CDR3 DNA is TGTGCCAGCATTCTCAAGCGGGAGGTTAACAATGAGCAGTTCTTC. Translation: CASILKREVNNEQFF.

The V gene is TRBV5-4, the J gene TRBJ2-3, with 7 bases aligning to TRBD2. Germline CDR1 SGHNT, CDR2 YYREEE (reference sequence). The ends lost 1 base at V and 2 bases at J; junction bases unmatched: 1. The CDR3 is 14 amino acids. CDR3 region: CASSLRLATDTQYF. The CDR3 bases are TGTGCCAGCAGCTTGCGACTAGCCACAGATACGCAGTATTTT.

J is TRBJ1-3 and V is TRBV5-4; D gene uncertain. From germline, CDR1 is SGHNT and CDR2 YYREEE (reference sequence). With 0 bases removed from V and 0 bases from J, the gap between germline ends came to 7 bases. The CDR3 is 15 amino acids. CDR3 sequence: CASSLELVSGNTIYF. In nucleotides, the CDR3 is TGTGCCAGCAGCTTGGAATTGGTCTCTGGAAACACCATATATTTT.

This sequence joins TRBV4-1 and TRBJ2-1, with TRBD2 matching 7 bases. Trimming at V came to 1 base and at J to 0 bases, leaving 9 bases not matched to a gene. The germline V gene has CDR1 MGHRA and CDR2 YSYEKL. CDR3 length: 18 amino acids. CDR3 sequence reads: CASSQAIAGGSSYNEQFF. CDR3 bases: TGCGCCAGCAGCCAAGCCATAGCGGGCGGGAGCTCCTACAATGAGCAGTTCTTC.

This chain links TRBV5-4 with TRBJ2-1, with 7 bases fitting TRBD1. The trim removed 3 bases at V and 5 bases at J, leaving 8 bases unmatched. The CDR3 covers 15 residues. In germline, CDR1 is SGHNT, CDR2 YYREEE (reference sequence). CDR3 residues: CASSSRQGFNNEQFF. The CDR3 nucleotides are TGTGCCAGCAGCTCGCGACAGGGATTTAACAATGAGCAGTTCTTC.

The DNA of the CDR3 is TGTGCCAGCAGCCAGGACAGGGGGAGGACTGAAGCTTTCTTT. This translates into CASSQDRGRTEAFF. The rearrangement links TRBV13 to TRBJ1-1, with 10 bases identical to TRBD1. Germline V gene lookup returns CDR1 PRHDT and CDR2 FYEKMQ (reference sequence). V dropped 5 bases and J dropped 5; count of bases not matched to a gene: 5. This CDR3 is built from 14 residues.

This clone was seen a few times. The rearrangement links TRBV19 to TRBJ1-1; perhaps TRBD1 as D (6 bases). Trimming took 3 bases from V and 4 from J, leaving 18 bases between them. Per germline, CDR1 LNHDA and CDR2 SQIVND (reference sequence). CDR3 length: 16 amino acids. CDR3 sequence (DNA): TGTGCCAGTAGTATCAATGCAGGGGATCTATCCACTGAAGCTTTCTTT. Translating gives CASSINAGDLSTEAFF.

The table lists this clone with a few counts. The gene calls are TRBV30 and TRBJ1-5; no firm D call. The CDR3 is made up of 12 amino acids. Looked up from germline, CDR1 is GTSNPN and CDR2 is SVGIG (reference sequence). Trimming cost V 4 bases and J 4 bases, with 8 bases left between them. CDR3 in amino acids: CAWNMQNQPQHF. The CDR3 DNA reads TGTGCCTGGAATATGCAGAATCAGCCCCAGCATTTT.